This TCR beta chain is drawn from a study of CD8 T cells in ankylosing spondylitis. Study-wide findings and caveats: CD8+ disease-linked clones were present at relatively low frequencies in blood. Earlier work had already found some motif variants in reactive arthritis synovial fluid and blood. Characteristic, it appeared, of ankylosing spondylitis blood was a TCR beta motif of 7 or 8 highly homologous variants.

To note about this clonotype: Its specificity is not known.

The CDR3 runs to 11 residues. After removal of 6 bases from V and 12 bases from J, the junction contained 2 bases not matched to a gene. Researchers built TCR beta libraries using quantitative 5'-RACE with molecular barcodes. TCRdb used MiXCR to reprocess the 5' RACE reads, holding one entry per CDR3 protein. The sample comprises some 700,000 distinct CDR3 sequences, over 15% of which are singletons, and under 20% rests with the top ten. The genes are TRBV12-3 or TRBV12-4 and TRBJ1-6; 7 positions match TRBD1. This sequence was found in a male donor with ankylosing spondylitis. The sample comprised blood, either unsorted or a sorted T cell fraction (not recorded which). This CDR3 reads CASRSGGPLHF. The CDR3 coding sequence is TGTGCCAGCAGATCAGGGGGACCCCTCCACTTT.